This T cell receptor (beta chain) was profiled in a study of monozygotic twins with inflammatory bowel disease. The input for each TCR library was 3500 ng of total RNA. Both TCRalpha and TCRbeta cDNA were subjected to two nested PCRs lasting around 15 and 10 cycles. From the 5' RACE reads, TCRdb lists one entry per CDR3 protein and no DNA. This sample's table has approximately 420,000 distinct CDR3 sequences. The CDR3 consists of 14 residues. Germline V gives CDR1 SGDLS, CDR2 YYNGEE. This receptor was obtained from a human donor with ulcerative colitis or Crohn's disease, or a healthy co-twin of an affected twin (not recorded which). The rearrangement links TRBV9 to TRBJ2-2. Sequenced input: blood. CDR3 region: CASSYVLEPGELFF.